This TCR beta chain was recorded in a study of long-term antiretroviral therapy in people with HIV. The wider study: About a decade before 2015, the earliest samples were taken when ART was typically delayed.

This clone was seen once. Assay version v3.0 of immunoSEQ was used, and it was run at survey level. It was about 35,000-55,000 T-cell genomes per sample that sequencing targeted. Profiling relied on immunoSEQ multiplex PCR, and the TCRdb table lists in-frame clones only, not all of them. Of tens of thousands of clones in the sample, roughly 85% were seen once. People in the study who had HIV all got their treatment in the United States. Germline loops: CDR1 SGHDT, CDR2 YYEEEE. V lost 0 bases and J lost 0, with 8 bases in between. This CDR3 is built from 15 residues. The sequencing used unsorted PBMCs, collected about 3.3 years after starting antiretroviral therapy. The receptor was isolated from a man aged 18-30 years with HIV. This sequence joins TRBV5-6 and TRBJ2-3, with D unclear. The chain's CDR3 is CASSLALTSTDTQYF. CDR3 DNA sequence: TGTGCCAGCAGCTTGGCTCTTACTAGCACAGATACGCAGTATTTT. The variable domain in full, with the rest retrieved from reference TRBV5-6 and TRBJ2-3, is DAGVTQSPTHLIKTRGQQVTLRCSPKSGHDTVSWYQQALGQGPQFIFQYYEEEERQRGNFPDRFSGHQFPNYSSELNVNALLLGDSALYLCASSLALTSTDTQYFGPGTRLTVL.